A single sample gave rise to the 10 T cell receptor beta chains below, sequenced in a study of blood T cell repertoires in COVID-19. TCRdb's copy holds only in-frame clones and misses some; the assay was immunoSEQ multiplex PCR. The sample yields 65,000 to 80,000 clones, almost 85% seen once. The material sequenced was peripheral blood. The receptors were gathered from a man aged 45-60 years with acute or convalescent COVID-19.

The chain's CDR3 is CASSSGTAIRETQYF. The CDR3 nucleotides read TGCGCCAGCAGCTCCGGGACAGCAATTCGGGAGACCCAGTACTTC. The chain links TRBV5-1 to TRBJ2-5; 7 nucleotides line up with TRBD1. With 3 bases clipped from V and 5 bases from J, the junction kept 10 bases outside the gene matches. Germline lookup yields CDR1 SGHRS and CDR2 YFSETQ. The CDR3 is made up of 15 amino acids.

This rearrangement joins TRBV7-2 to TRBJ2-7, with a tentative D call TRBD2 (6 bases). The CDR3 spans 15 residues. The V end lost 1 base, the J end lost 6 bases, and 16 bases lay between the germline ends. Germline V gene sequence: CDR1 SGHTA, CDR2 FQGNSA. The CDR3 nucleotides read TGTGCCAGCAGCTTAGATTCGGGGGTCCGAAGCGAGCAGTACTTC. Translation: CASSLDSGVRSEQYF.

This clone was observed a few times. V and J are TRBV5-6 and TRBJ1-2, with unresolved D. Trimming pared 6 bases from V and 0 bases from J, leaving 21 bases between. The CDR3 extends over 17 amino acids. The germline CDR1 and CDR2 sequences are SGHDT and YYEEEE. CDR3 in DNA: TGTGCCAGCATCCTCTTAACGAGCGCAGCCCCTAACTATGGCTACACCTTC. Translated, it gives CASILLTSAAPNYGYTF.

V usage is TRBV4-1 and J usage is TRBJ1-2, with D hard to call. V was cut by 0 bases and J by 0 bases, with 5 bases left in between. This CDR3 region has 14 residues. Germline loops: CDR1 MGHRA, CDR2 YSYEKL. The CDR3 region is CASSQDPTNYGYTF. The DNA of the CDR3 is TGCGCCAGCAGCCAAGATCCCACTAACTATGGCTACACCTTC.

The genes are TRBV7-9 and TRBJ1-1, with D perhaps TRBD1 (5 bases). The CDR3 extends over 14 amino acids. The ends were cut back, 6 bases at V and 1 base at J, with 12 bases in the middle. Germline values: CDR1 SEHNR, CDR2 FQNEAQ (reference sequence). In DNA, the CDR3 is TGTGCCAGCAGTTTCTCCGACAGGAACACTGAAGCTTTCTTT. Protein: CASSFSDRNTEAFF.

In this sample, this clone turned up a few times. The chain uses TRBV6-5 and TRBJ1-2; 7 bases align to TRBD1. The length of the CDR3 is 12 residues. Germline lookup yields CDR1 MNHEY and CDR2 SVGAGI. The junction had 4 bases not matched to a gene; V was cut back by 4 bases and J by 8 bases. CDR3 region: CASSSWTGGYTF. CDR3 nucleotide sequence: TGTGCCAGCAGTTCCTGGACAGGCGGCTACACCTTC.

The gene calls are TRBV11-2 and TRBJ2-7, with 7 bases that match TRBD1. The CDR3 is 12 residues long. V trimming: 5 bases; J trimming: 9 bases; junction bases outside the gene matches: 7. CDR1 and CDR2 from the germline V gene are SGHAT and FQNNGV. CDR3 protein: CASSPDRPWQYF. DNA for the CDR3: TGTGCCAGCAGCCCGGACAGGCCTTGGCAGTACTTC.

V is TRBV7-9 and J is TRBJ2-7; 8 bases match TRBD1. CDR1 is SEHNR and CDR2 is FQNEAQ in the germline V gene (reference sequence). The CDR3 is 15 amino acids. V shed 5 bases and J 8 bases; nucleotides not matched to a gene: 14. As DNA, the CDR3 is TGTGCCAGCAGCCCCAGAGGGACAGGCTCGACAAAGCAGTACTTC. Protein sequence: CASSPRGTGSTKQYF. The full variable domain, rest sourced from reference TRBV7-9 and TRBJ2-7, is DTGVSQNPRHKITKRGQNVTFRCDPISEHNRLYWYRQTLGQGPEFLTYFQNEAQLEKSRLLSDRFSAERPKGSFSTLEIQRTEQGDSAMYLCASSPRGTGSTKQYFGPGTRLTVT.

This chain links TRBV5-1 with TRBJ2-7; the D is unclear. This CDR3 is built from 15 residues. Deletions cut 3 bases from V and 3 bases from J, with 16 bases between. Germline loops: CDR1 SGHRS, CDR2 YFSETQ. CDR3: CASSYLPQANYEQYF. CDR3 bases: TGCGCCAGCAGCTATCTCCCCCAGGCGAACTACGAGCAGTACTTC.

This clone was recorded once. The V and J genes are TRBV6-2 or TRBV6-3 and TRBJ2-7; tentative D call: TRBD1 (5 bases). From germline, CDR1 is MNHEY and CDR2 SVGEGT. With 2 bases removed from V and 0 bases from J, the gap between germline ends came to 8 bases. There are 14 residues in the CDR3. The CDR3 DNA sequence: TGTGCCAGCAGTTACGGACATGCCTCCTACGAGCAGTACTTC. Translated: CASSYGHASYEQYF.